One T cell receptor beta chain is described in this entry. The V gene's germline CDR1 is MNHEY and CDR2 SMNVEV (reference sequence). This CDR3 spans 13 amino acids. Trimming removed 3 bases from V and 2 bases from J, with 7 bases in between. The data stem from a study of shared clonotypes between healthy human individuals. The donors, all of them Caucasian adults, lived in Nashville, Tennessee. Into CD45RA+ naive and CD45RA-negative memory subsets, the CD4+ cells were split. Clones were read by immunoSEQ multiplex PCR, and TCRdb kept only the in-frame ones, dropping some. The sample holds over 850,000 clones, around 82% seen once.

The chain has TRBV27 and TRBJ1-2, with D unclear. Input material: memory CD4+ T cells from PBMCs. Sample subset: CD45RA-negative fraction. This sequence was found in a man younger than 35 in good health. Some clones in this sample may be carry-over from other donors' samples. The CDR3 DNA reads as TGTGCCAGCAGTTTGGCGGACAACTATGGCTACACCTTC. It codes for CASSLADNYGYTF.